This T cell receptor beta chain derives from a study of T-cell memory formation after mild COVID-19. In the study overall: TCR clusters were mostly confined to one donor each.

Study outcomes and limitations: A second wave expanding day 15 to 37 was CD4+-biased; contracting clones were balanced. Contracting CD4+ clones were located mainly in CM and EM, and CD8+ clones in EMRA.

Worth noting for this clonotype: Its antigen remains unidentified.

TCR alpha and TCR beta cDNA libraries carrying sample barcodes and UMIs were produced by 5'RACE using constant-segment primers. TCRdb reprocessed the 5' RACE reads with MiXCR, giving one entry per CDR3 protein. The profile covers just over 60,000 distinct CDR3 sequences, with about 9.4% appearing a single time and less than 1.5% taken by the ten largest. The CDR3 totals 13 residues. Trimming shortened V by 3 bases and J by 12 bases, and 15 bases separated the two germline ends. The source of this sequence is a man younger than 30 who had mild COVID-19 (a few samples of this study predate the infection). Cell type and time point are not known. The material sequenced was PBMCs or a T cell subset sorted from them (not recorded which). The chain recombines TRBV12-3 or TRBV12-4 with TRBJ2-1; no clear D. The CDR3: CASSFDPALGQFF. CDR3 sequence (DNA): TGTGCCAGCAGTTTTGACCCCGCCCTAGGGCAGTTCTTC.